These 31 T cell receptor beta chains came from one sample sequenced in a study of preoperative IRX-2 immunotherapy in early breast cancer (dated by TCRdb to between 2018 and 2021). The treatment or condition label, as the study defines it: preoperative locoregional IRX-2 cytokine immunotherapy. Receptors were amplified or captured by the immunoSEQ multiplex PCR assay. The table was pulled from immuneACCESS by TCRdb, which kept in-frame rearrangements only. Such tables lose some clones; where checked, under half of the loss comes from unresolved V genes, and the rest has no known cause. This sample holds 90,000 to 100,000 clones; approximately 90% were observed only once. The biggest ten clones account for roughly 2% of the sample. Sequencing was performed on tumor tissue, taken after IRX-2 immunotherapy. All receptors come from a human donor with breast cancer.

V gene TRBV29-1 combines with J gene TRBJ1-1; possible D gene TRBD1, 5 bases. Trimming pared 8 bases from V and 3 bases from J, leaving 19 bases between. Germline CDR1 reads SQVTM; CDR2 reads ANQGSEA. CDR3 length: 14 residues. This CDR3 is CSTKTGTLHTEAFF. The CDR3 DNA sequence: TGCAGCACAAAAACCGGGACTCTGCACACTGAAGCTTTCTTT.

The rearrangement links TRBV11-3 to TRBJ2-2, with D maybe TRBD1 (7 bases). This CDR3 has 14 residues. Germline CDR1 SGHNT, CDR2 YENEEA. The V end lost 3 bases, the J end lost 6 bases, and 11 bases lay between the germline ends. The CDR3 spells CASSFPRGAGELFF. In DNA, the CDR3 is TGTGCCAGCAGCTTCCCCAGGGGGGCCGGGGAGCTGTTTTTT.

The chain combines TRBV6-8 with TRBJ2-3; 11 bases match TRBD2. Losses at the gene ends were 6 bases for V and 1 base for J; bases not matched to a gene: 9. Germline CDR1 and CDR2: MNHGY and SAAAGT. This CDR3 contains 17 residues. This chain's CDR3 is CASSLGFSGGGTDTQYF. The DNA of the CDR3 is TGTGCCAGCAGCCTGGGGTTTAGCGGGGGGGGCACAGATACGCAGTATTTT.

The genes are TRBV6-8 and TRBJ1-5, with a weak D call TRBD1 (6 bases). Trimming took 6 bases from V and 1 from J, leaving 16 bases between them. The CDR3 spans 16 residues. The germline V gene encodes CDR1 MNHGY and CDR2 SAAAGT. The CDR3 DNA reads TGTGCCAGCAGGGCAGGGGAGTTACTAAGCAATCAGCCCCAGCATTTT. It codes for CASRAGELLSNQPQHF.

The chain is built from TRBV10-1 and TRBJ2-7, with D possibly matching TRBD1 (5 bases). Per the germline V gene, CDR1 is WNHNN and CDR2 is SYGVQD (reference sequence). The CDR3 covers 12 residues. V gave up 3 bases and J gave up 2 bases, with 5 bases separating them. The CDR3 region is CASSDRAYEQYF. The CDR3, as DNA: TGCGCCAGCAGTGACAGGGCCTACGAGCAGTACTTC.

The CDR3 bases are TGTGCCAGCAGTCTGGGACTAGCGGGAGTGGGCTCCTACAATGAGCAGTTCTTC. As protein: CASSLGLAGVGSYNEQFF. This chain connects TRBV6-8 to TRBJ2-1; 14 nucleotides line up with TRBD2. The CDR3 extends over 18 amino acids. Germline trimming cut 5 bases from V and 0 bases from J; bases unmatched to any gene: 6. Germline CDR1 is MNHGY and CDR2 is SAAAGT.

This rearrangement joins TRBV28 to TRBJ2-7, with TRBD2 matching 7 bases. The V gene end was trimmed by 8 bases and the J gene end by 7 bases; junction bases not matched to a gene: 17. CDR1 and CDR2 from the germline V gene are MDHEN and SYDVKM. The CDR3 length is 15 residues. The chain's CDR3 is CASGSPPGGSGEQYF. CDR3 sequence (DNA): TGTGCCAGCGGATCTCCTCCGGGAGGCTCGGGGGAGCAGTACTTC.

In nucleotides, the CDR3 is TGTGCCAGCTCACTCGGACAAACTCTATTAGCGAGGGAGCAGTACTTC. This translates into CASSLGQTLLAREQYF. The chain employs TRBV18 and TRBJ2-7; D may correspond to TRBD1 or TRBD2 (5 bases each). Germline-derived CDR1 and CDR2 are KGHSH and LQKENI. Trimming cost V 4 bases and J 7 bases, with 23 bases left between them. The CDR3 consists of 16 residues. Looking up the rest from reference TRBV18 and TRBJ2-7 gives the full variable domain: NAGVMQNPRHLVRRRGQEARLRCSPMKGHSHVYWYRQLPEEGLKFMVYLQKENIIDESGMPKERFSAEFPKEGPSILRIQQVVRGDSAAYFCASSLGQTLLAREQYFGPGTRLTVT.

This clone has ten or more counts. The chain employs TRBV5-1 and TRBJ2-1; possible D gene TRBD2, 6 bases. Germline CDR1 reads SGHRS; CDR2 reads YFSETQ. Deletions cut 1 base from V and 0 bases from J, with 8 bases between. CDR3 length: 15 amino acids. Here the CDR3 DNA reads TGCGCCAGCAGCTTGACCGGGAGCTCCTACAATGAGCAGTTCTTC. Amino acids: CASSLTGSSYNEQFF.

This rearrangement joins TRBV25-1 to TRBJ1-4; D is undetermined. V shed 2 bases and J shed 8 bases, with 21 bases lying between them. The CDR3 spans 17 residues. Germline V lookup: CDR1 MGHDK, CDR2 SYGVNS. This CDR3 is CASSETREGRRREKLFF. CDR3 in DNA: TGTGCCAGCAGTGAAACCCGAGAGGGCAGAAGACGGGAAAAACTGTTTTTT. The complete variable domain, with remaining parts taken from reference TRBV25-1 and TRBJ1-4, reads EADIYQTPRYLVIGTGKKITLECSQTMGHDKMYWYQQDPGMELHLIHYSYGVNSTEKGDLSSESTVSRIRTEHFPLTLESARPSHTSQYLCASSETREGRRREKLFFGSGTQLSVL.

The rearrangement links TRBV5-1 to TRBJ2-3; TRBD2 might be the D (7 bases). The ends were cut back, 7 bases at V and 2 bases at J, with 14 bases in the middle. Looked up from germline, CDR1 is SGHRS and CDR2 is YFSETQ. The CDR3 length is 14 residues. DNA of the CDR3: TGCGCCAGCCTCCCGGGGGGCAACACAGATACGCAGTATTTT. Its translation is CASLPGGNTDTQYF. The whole variable domain, filled in from reference TRBV5-1 and TRBJ2-3, reads KAGVTQTPRYLIKTRGQQVTLSCSPISGHRSVSWYQQTPGQGLQFLFEYFSETQRNKGNFPGRFSGRQFSNSRSEMNVSTLELGDSALYLCASLPGGNTDTQYFGPGTRLTVL.

This clone was seen a handful of times. The rearrangement links TRBV7-5 to TRBJ1-4. TRBV7-5 counts as a pseudogene. The CDR3 consists of 15 residues. CDR3 loop: CASSLVMGMSEKLFF. In DNA, the CDR3 is TGTGCCAGCAGCTTAGTAATGGGGATGAGTGAAAAACTGTTTTTT.

The genes are TRBV30 and TRBJ1-1; D not resolved. The CDR3 consists of 11 residues. V was trimmed by 0 bases and J by 5 bases, leaving 4 bases between them. Germline assignment: CDR1 GTSNPN and CDR2 SVGIG (reference sequence). The CDR3: CAWSVLTEAFF. The CDR3 region has the DNA TGTGCCTGGAGTGTACTGACTGAAGCTTTCTTT.

The gene calls are TRBV5-1 and TRBJ2-3; TRBD2 is a possible D gene (5 bases). The CDR3 runs to 16 residues. V was pared by 4 bases and J by 2 bases, with 17 bases between. CDR1 and CDR2 from the germline V gene are SGHRS and YFSETQ. CDR3 in DNA: TGCGCCAGCAGCCATACTAGTCTGGGCTTCACAGATACGCAGTATTTT. Its translation is CASSHTSLGFTDTQYF.

This clone was counted only a few times. As DNA, the CDR3 is TGTGCCAGCAGCTCCGGGACAATGGCGAATGAAAAACTGTTTTTT. Translating it yields CASSSGTMANEKLFF. The rearrangement links TRBV7-1 to TRBJ1-4, with D maybe TRBD1 (6 bases). TRBV7-1 belongs to the ORF category, with a function that is uncertain. This CDR3 comprises 15 residues. With 3 bases removed from V and 5 bases from J, the gap between germline ends came to 13 bases.

The gene calls are TRBV23-1 and TRBJ2-3, with TRBD1 matching 7 bases. TRBV23-1 is sorted into the ORF group, with uncertain function. The V segment lost 6 bases and the J segment 4 bases; nucleotides outside the gene matches: 16. The CDR3 covers 17 residues. Here the CDR3 reads CASSQDSTGAIADTQYF. In nucleotides, the CDR3 is TGCGCCAGCAGCCAAGACTCTACAGGGGCCATCGCAGATACGCAGTATTTT.

This clone was picked up one time. V usage is TRBV30 and J usage is TRBJ2-1, with D possibly matching TRBD2 (5 bases). The germline gives CDR1 GTSNPN, CDR2 SVGIG (reference sequence). The CDR3 has 16 amino acids. The V gene lost 1 base and the J gene lost 0 bases, with 13 bases spanning the gap. This CDR3 is CAWSGSGGRSYNEQFF. The CDR3, as DNA: TGTGCCTGGAGTGGGAGCGGCGGTCGCTCCTACAATGAGCAGTTCTTC.

The genes are TRBV7-7 and TRBJ2-3, with TRBD2 matching over 8 bases. J gave up 5 bases and V 3 bases, and 7 bases lay outside the gene matches. The CDR3 is made up of 15 amino acids. Germline V gene sequence: CDR1 SSHAT, CDR2 FNYEAQ (reference sequence). The CDR3 reads CASSLVAGGLDTQYF. CDR3 nucleotide sequence: TGTGCCAGCAGCTTGGTTGCGGGGGGTTTAGATACGCAGTATTTT. The full variable domain, its missing parts supplied by reference TRBV7-7 and TRBJ2-3, is GAGVSQSPRYKVTKRGQDVTLRCDPISSHATLYWYQQALGQGPEFLTYFNYEAQPDKSGLPSDRFSAERPEGSISTLTIQRTEQRDSAMYRCASSLVAGGLDTQYFGPGTRLTVL.

The chain links TRBV29-1 to TRBJ2-7; perhaps TRBD2 as D (7 bases). Germline V CDR1 and CDR2: SQVTM, ANQGSEA. The CDR3 has 13 amino acids. CDR3: CIPWRGQGCVQYF. CDR3 bases: TGCATCCCTTGGCGGGGGCAGGGTTGCGTGCAGTACTTC.

The chain uses TRBV18 and TRBJ1-3; D ambiguous. V was shortened by 5 bases and J by 1 base, with 6 bases between the two germline ends. The CDR3 contains 13 residues. From germline, CDR1 is KGHSH and CDR2 LQKENI. The CDR3 is CASSGGSGNTIYF. In DNA, the CDR3 is TGTGCCAGCTCAGGAGGGTCTGGAAACACCATATATTTT.

The chain recombines TRBV7-6 with TRBJ1-5; 10 bases match TRBD1. Trimming at V came to 5 bases and at J to 4 bases, leaving 5 bases not matched to a gene. Germline V gene lookup returns CDR1 SGHVS and CDR2 FNYEAQ. CDR3 length equals 15 residues. DNA of the CDR3: TGTGCCAGCAGCCCGGGACAGGGGTTAAATCAGCCCCAGCATTTT. Residues: CASSPGQGLNQPQHF.

V usage is TRBV19 and J usage is TRBJ2-3; 7 nucleotides agree with TRBD1. In germline, CDR1 is LNHDA, CDR2 SQIVND (reference sequence). J was trimmed by 2 bases and V by 4 bases; bases with no gene match: 6. This CDR3 comprises 15 residues. The DNA for the CDR3 is TGTGCCAGTAGTAAGGGGGCTCGTATCACAGATACGCAGTATTTT. Translation gives CASSKGARITDTQYF. Full variable domain (rest looked up from reference TRBV19 and TRBJ2-3): DGGITQSPKYLFRKEGQNVTLSCEQNLNHDAMYWYRQDPGQGLRLIYYSQIVNDFQKGDIAEGYSVSREKKESFPLTVTSAQKNPTAFYLCASSKGARITDTQYFGPGTRLTVL.

V usage is TRBV18 and J usage is TRBJ2-7, with 7 bases that match TRBD1. The CDR3 runs to 12 residues. V was clipped by 6 bases and J by 5 bases; unmatched bases: 4. Per germline, CDR1 KGHSH and CDR2 LQKENI. The CDR3 sequence: CASSQDRNEQYF. The CDR3 nucleotides read TGTGCCAGCTCGCAGGACAGGAACGAGCAGTACTTC.

This clone was observed a handful of times. V and J are TRBV30 and TRBJ1-1, with TRBD1 matching 7 bases. The CDR3 extends over 13 amino acids. V was pared by 5 bases and J by 1 base, with 4 bases of the junction left unmatched. In germline, CDR1 is GTSNPN, CDR2 SVGIG (reference sequence). The CDR3 DNA reads TGTGCCTGGGCCCGACAGGGGAACACTGAAGCTTTCTTT. Amino acids: CAWARQGNTEAFF.

This chain links TRBV28 with TRBJ1-2, with D maybe TRBD1 (5 bases). The length of the CDR3 is 14 residues. Trimming left V 6 bases short and J 6 bases short, with 17 bases between. Germline CDR1 and CDR2: MDHEN and SYDVKM. The CDR3 coding sequence is TGTGCCAGCAGCCCCGCCGGGGGATTTGATGGCTACACCTTC. This encodes CASSPAGGFDGYTF.

This chain links TRBV18 with TRBJ1-1; TRBD1 aligns across 7 bases. CDR1 and CDR2 (germline): KGHSH, LQKENI. CDR3 size: 15 residues. J lost 1 base, V lost 3 bases, and 5 bases had no gene match. CDR3 in DNA: TGTGCCAGCTCACCTGGACAGGTTGCGAACACTGAAGCTTTCTTT. Translating it yields CASSPGQVANTEAFF. Full variable domain (missing parts from reference TRBV18 and TRBJ1-1): NAGVMQNPRHLVRRRGQEARLRCSPMKGHSHVYWYRQLPEEGLKFMVYLQKENIIDESGMPKERFSAEFPKEGPSILRIQQVVRGDSAAYFCASSPGQVANTEAFFGQGTRLTVV.

The rearrangement uses TRBV6-8 and TRBJ2-1, with 9 bases identical to TRBD2. The CDR3 consists of 14 residues. Trimming took 10 bases from V and 8 from J; bases not matched to a gene: 12. The germline V gene has CDR1 MNHGY and CDR2 SAAAGT. CDR3 sequence reads: CAITTGLASDEQFF. CDR3 coding DNA: TGTGCCATCACTACGGGACTAGCCAGCGATGAGCAGTTCTTC.

V and J are TRBV23-1 and TRBJ1-2, with D possibly being TRBD1 (5 bases). TRBV23-1 belongs to the ORF category, with a function that is uncertain. This CDR3 region has 13 residues. V lost 6 bases to trimming and J lost 2 bases, with 10 bases between them. CDR3 coding DNA: TGCGCCAGCAGATCGGACACCAACTATGGCTACACCTTC. Its translation is CASRSDTNYGYTF.

This chain links TRBV7-1 with TRBJ2-2; possible D gene TRBD1, 5 bases. TRBV7-1 is labeled an ORF, and its function is uncertain. The CDR3 spans 17 residues. V lost 5 bases and J 5 bases, leaving 21 bases between the germline ends. The CDR3 loop is CASSVDRPGIGTGELFF. CDR3 in DNA: TGTGCCAGCAGCGTAGACAGACCGGGCATCGGGACCGGGGAGCTGTTTTTT.

This chain joins TRBV6-8 and TRBJ1-5; possible D gene TRBD1, 6 bases. The CDR3 spans 16 residues. The germline CDR1 and CDR2 sequences are MNHGY and SAAAGT. Trimming cost V 4 bases and J 9 bases, with 22 bases left between them. The CDR3 coding sequence is TGTGCCAGCAGTTCTCGCCGGGACACCCATCGGGGGCCCCAGCATTTT. Protein: CASSSRRDTHRGPQHF.

V and J are TRBV19 and TRBJ1-2, with D unresolved. The germline gives CDR1 LNHDA, CDR2 SQIVND (reference sequence). With 6 bases removed from V and 4 bases from J, the gap between germline ends came to 12 bases. This CDR3 spans 13 amino acids. CDR3: CASRATFSYGYTF. The CDR3 DNA follows: TGTGCCAGTAGGGCAACGTTTTCCTATGGCTACACCTTC.